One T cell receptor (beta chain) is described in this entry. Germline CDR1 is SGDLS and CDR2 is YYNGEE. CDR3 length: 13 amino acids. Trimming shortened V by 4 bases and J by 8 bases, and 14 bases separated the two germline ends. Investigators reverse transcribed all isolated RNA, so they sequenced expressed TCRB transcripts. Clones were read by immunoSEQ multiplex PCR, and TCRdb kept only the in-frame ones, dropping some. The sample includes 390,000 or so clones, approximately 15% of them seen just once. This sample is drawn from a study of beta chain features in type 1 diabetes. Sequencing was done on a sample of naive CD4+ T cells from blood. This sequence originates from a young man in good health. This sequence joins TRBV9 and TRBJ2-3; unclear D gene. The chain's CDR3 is CASSTPGEVTQYF. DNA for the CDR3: TGTGCCAGCAGCACACCAGGAGAGGTTACGCAGTATTTT. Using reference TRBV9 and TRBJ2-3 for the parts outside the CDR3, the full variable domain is DSGVTQTPKHLITATGQRVTLRCSPRSGDLSVYWYQQSLDQGLQFLIQYYNGEERAKGNILERFSAQQFPDLHSELNLSSLELGDSALYFCASSTPGEVTQYFGPGTRLTVL.